This entry concerns a single TCR beta chain. Other DNA sequences of this sample code for an identical CDR3. Original methodology: Researchers report that nucleated cell counts were estimated from reference gene primer amplification. Method: immunoSEQ multiplex PCR; TCRdb's copy keeps in-frame clones and lacks some. The DNA gave D and trimming, while V, J and clone size come from that table. The sample carries approximately 210,000 clones, around 82% recorded once. These data come from a study of blood T cell repertoires in COVID-19. Sequenced material: PBMCs or T cells enriched from blood (not recorded which). The source of this sequence is a man aged 30-40 years with acute COVID-19.

The CDR3 is CASSLVAGGAGELFF. The CDR3 coding sequence is TGTGCCAGCAGCTTAGTTGCGGGCGGGGCCGGGGAGCTGTTTTTT. The chain couples TRBV11-2 to TRBJ2-2; possible D gene TRBD2, 6 bases. Germline V gene sequence: CDR1 SGHAT, CDR2 FQNNGV. This CDR3 is built from 15 residues. Trimming shortened V by 1 base and J by 6 bases, and 12 bases separated the two germline ends. Looking up the rest from reference TRBV11-2 and TRBJ2-2 gives the full variable domain: EAGVAQSPRYKIIEKRQSVAFWCNPISGHATLYWYQQILGQGPKLLIQFQNNGVVDDSQLPKDRFSAERLKGVDSTLKIQPAKLEDSAVYLCASSLVAGGAGELFFGEGSRLTVL.